This is a list of T cell receptor beta chains from one sample in a study of T cells after yellow fever vaccination. TCRdb ran MiXCR on the 5' RACE reads and lists one entry per CDR3 protein. The table lists about 85,000 distinct CDR3 sequences, about an eighth of them singletons. This material consisted of CD8+ T cells not binding an NS4B(214-222) dextramer, sorted from PBMCs, taken 21 days after the first yellow fever vaccination. The receptor source for this set is a man aged 18 to 30 who received the YFV17D yellow fever vaccine. Both conserved end residues are part of each CDR3. D genes are given only for firm matches. Clone size appears in some rows only: once, few, many, or a class for an expanded clone.

d_gene	abundance	v_gene	j_gene	CDR3aa	CDR3nt
-	few	TRBV11-2	TRBJ2-2	CASSLARAGELFF	TGTGCCAGCAGCTTAGCCCGGGCCGGGGAGCTGTTTTTT
-	once	TRBV21-1	TRBJ2-3	CASSQRGQNTDTQYF	TGTGCCAGCAGCCAAAGGGGGCAGAACACAGATACGCAGTATTTT
TRBD1	many	TRBV12-3/TRBV12-4	TRBJ2-1	CASSWGQGLNNEQFF	TGTGCCAGCAGCTGGGGACAGGGCCTAAACAATGAGCAGTTCTTC
-	-	TRBV11-2	TRBJ2-2	CASSLGYGRATGELFF	TGTGCCAGCAGCTTAGGATATGGCAGGGCGACCGGGGAGCTGTTTTTT
-	few	TRBV7-9	TRBJ2-3	CASSFDPADTQYF	TGTGCCAGCAGCTTCGATCCAGCAGATACGCAGTATTTT
-	-	TRBV12-3/TRBV12-4	TRBJ1-1	CASSPGMNTEAFF	TGTGCCAGCAGTCCCGGTATGAACACTGAAGCTTTCTTT
-	-	TRBV20-1	TRBJ2-1	CSARDTQYNEQFF	TGCAGTGCTAGGGACACCCAATACAATGAGCAGTTCTTC
-	few	TRBV7-9	TRBJ2-1	CASSPSYNEQFF	TGTGCCAGCAGCCCCTCTTACAATGAGCAGTTCTTC
-	-	TRBV6-4	TRBJ2-2	CASSVWGGTGELFF	TGTGCCAGCAGTGTTTGGGGCGGCACCGGGGAGCTGTTTTTT
TRBD2	-	TRBV6-1	TRBJ2-4	CASSSGGGFNIQYF	TGTGCCAGCAGTAGCGGGGGTGGATTCAACATTCAGTACTTC
TRBD1	few	TRBV6-2/TRBV6-3	TRBJ1-5	CASSHPRRDRGDQPQHF	TGTGCCAGCAGTCACCCACGACGAGACAGGGGGGATCAGCCCCAGCATTTT
-	-	TRBV6-5	TRBJ2-7	CASSYVDEQYF	TGTGCCAGCAGTTACGTGGACGAGCAGTACTTC
-	-	TRBV7-3	TRBJ2-3	CASGEGATDTQYF	TGTGCCAGCGGGGAGGGGGCCACAGATACGCAGTATTTT
-	-	TRBV4-3	TRBJ2-3	CASSLRHRISTDTQYF	TGCGCCAGCAGCCTTCGGCACAGGATATCCACAGATACGCAGTATTTT
-	few	TRBV6-5	TRBJ2-3	CASSYSGGAADTQYF	TGTGCCAGCAGTTACTCGGGGGGCGCGGCAGATACGCAGTATTTT
-	few	TRBV6-6	TRBJ2-1	CASSHNLEIEQFF	TGTGCCAGCAGCCACAATTTGGAAATTGAGCAGTTCTTC
-	-	TRBV4-3	TRBJ1-1	CASSHVVMNTEAFF	TGCGCCAGCAGCCATGTAGTTATGAACACTGAAGCTTTCTTT
-	few	TRBV27	TRBJ2-2	CASSFLLGDSTGELFF	TGTGCCAGCAGTTTCTTATTAGGGGATTCCACCGGGGAGCTGTTTTTT
TRBD2	-	TRBV29-1	TRBJ2-7	CSVEGGLAGYEQYF	TGCAGCGTTGAAGGGGGACTAGCGGGCTACGAGCAGTACTTC
-	-	TRBV10-3	TRBJ2-3	CAISENSLGDTQYF	TGTGCCATCAGTGAGAACTCCCTGGGAGATACGCAGTATTTT
-	few	TRBV6-1	TRBJ2-1	CASRPVPGGAYNEQFF	TGTGCCAGCAGGCCCGTCCCAGGGGGGGCCTACAATGAGCAGTTCTTC
-	-	TRBV20-1	TRBJ1-2	CSAAAVDFNYGYTF	TGCAGTGCGGCGGCAGTGGATTTTAACTATGGCTACACCTTC
TRBD1	few	TRBV5-4	TRBJ1-2	CASSFKPGQGARGYGYTF	TGTGCCAGCAGCTTTAAACCGGGACAGGGGGCGCGTGGCTATGGCTACACCTTC
-	few	TRBV6-5	TRBJ1-6	CASSYSGDNSPLHF	TGTGCCAGCAGTTACTCAGGGGACAATTCACCCCTCCACTTT
TRBD1	few	TRBV12-3/TRBV12-4	TRBJ2-1	CASSPTWDSNNEQFF	TGTGCCAGCAGTCCAACCTGGGACAGCAACAATGAGCAGTTCTTC
-	few	TRBV5-5	TRBJ1-1	CASSMGGGTEAFF	TGTGCCAGCAGCATGGGGGGGGGGACTGAAGCTTTCTTT
TRBD2	-	TRBV7-8	TRBJ2-1	CASSLRMTLAGLYNEQFF	TGTGCCAGCAGCCTTCGAATGACCCTAGCGGGTTTATACAATGAGCAGTTCTTC
-	-	TRBV12-3/TRBV12-4	TRBJ2-7	CASSLGLEAYEQYF	TGTGCCAGCAGTTTAGGTCTGGAAGCCTACGAGCAGTACTTC
TRBD1	few	TRBV27	TRBJ2-7	CASSWTGGSYEQYF	TGTGCCAGCAGTTGGACAGGGGGCTCCTACGAGCAGTACTTC
-	-	TRBV4-3	TRBJ2-2	CASSQSQGELFF	TGCGCCAGCAGCCAGTCACAGGGGGAGCTGTTTTTT